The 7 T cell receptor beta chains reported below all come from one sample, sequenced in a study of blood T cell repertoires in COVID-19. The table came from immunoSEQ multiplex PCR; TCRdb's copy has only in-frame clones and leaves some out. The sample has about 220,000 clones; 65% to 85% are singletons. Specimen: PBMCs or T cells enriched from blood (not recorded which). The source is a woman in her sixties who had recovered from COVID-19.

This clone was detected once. CDR3 loop: CASGSITIHRENTGELFF. CDR3 in DNA: TGTGCTAGTGGTTCGATAACGATACACAGGGAGAACACCGGGGAGCTGTTTTTT. The rearrangement links TRBV12-5 to TRBJ2-2; D perhaps matches TRBD1 (6 bases). V shed 4 bases and J shed 1 base, with 19 bases lying between them. Germline V CDR1 and CDR2: LGHNT, FRNRAP. The CDR3 is made up of 18 amino acids.

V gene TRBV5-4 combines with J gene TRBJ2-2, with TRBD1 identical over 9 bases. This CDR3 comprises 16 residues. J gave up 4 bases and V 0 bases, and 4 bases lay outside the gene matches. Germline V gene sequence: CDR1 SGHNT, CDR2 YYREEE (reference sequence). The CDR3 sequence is CASSLGDRALTGELFF. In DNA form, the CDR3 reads TGTGCCAGCAGCTTGGGGGACAGGGCCCTCACCGGGGAGCTGTTTTTT.

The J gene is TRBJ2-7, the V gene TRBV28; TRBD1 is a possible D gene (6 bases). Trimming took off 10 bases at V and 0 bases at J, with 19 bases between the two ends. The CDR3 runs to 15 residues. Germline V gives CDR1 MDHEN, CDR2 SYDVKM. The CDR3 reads CATNRQAFSSYEQYF. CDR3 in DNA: TGTGCCACCAATAGACAGGCGTTTAGCTCCTACGAGCAGTACTTC.

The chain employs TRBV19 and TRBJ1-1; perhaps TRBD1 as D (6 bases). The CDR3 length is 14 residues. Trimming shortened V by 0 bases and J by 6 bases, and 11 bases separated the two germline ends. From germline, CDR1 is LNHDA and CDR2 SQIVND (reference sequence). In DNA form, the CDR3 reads TGTGCCAGTAGTATAGATCTAGGGGGACCTGAAGCTTTCTTT. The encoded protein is CASSIDLGGPEAFF.

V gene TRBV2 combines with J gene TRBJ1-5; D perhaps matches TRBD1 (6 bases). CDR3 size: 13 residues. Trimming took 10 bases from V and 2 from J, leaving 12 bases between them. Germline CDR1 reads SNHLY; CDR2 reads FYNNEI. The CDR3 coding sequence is TGTGCCAACGCACAGGGAGGCAATCAGCCCCAGCATTTT. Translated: CANAQGGNQPQHF.

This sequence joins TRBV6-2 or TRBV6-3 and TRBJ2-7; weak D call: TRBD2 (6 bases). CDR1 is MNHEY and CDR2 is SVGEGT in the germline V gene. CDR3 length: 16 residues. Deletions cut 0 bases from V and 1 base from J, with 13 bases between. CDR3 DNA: TGTGCCAGCAGTTACTCTTTGGCGGGACCTTCCTACGAGCAGTACTTC. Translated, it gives CASSYSLAGPSYEQYF.

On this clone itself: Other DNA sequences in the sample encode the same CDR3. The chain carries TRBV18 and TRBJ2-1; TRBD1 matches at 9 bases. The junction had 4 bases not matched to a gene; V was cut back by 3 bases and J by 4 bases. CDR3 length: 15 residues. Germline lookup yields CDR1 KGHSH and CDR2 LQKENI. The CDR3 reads CASSPPGQGYNEQFF. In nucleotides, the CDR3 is TGTGCCAGCTCACCGCCGGGACAGGGTTACAATGAGCAGTTCTTC. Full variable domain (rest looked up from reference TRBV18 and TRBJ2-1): NAGVMQNPRHLVRRRGQEARLRCSPMKGHSHVYWYRQLPEEGLKFMVYLQKENIIDESGMPKERFSAEFPKEGPSILRIQQVVRGDSAAYFCASSPPGQGYNEQFFGPGTRLTVL.